This T cell receptor (beta chain) was captured in a study of blood T cell repertoires in COVID-19. Study at large: The United States, Italy and Spain provided the acute and convalescent COVID-19 samples.

The germline gives CDR1 SQVTM, CDR2 ANQGSEA. CDR3 size: 14 residues. Trimming left V 6 bases short and J 0 bases short, with 14 bases between. As processed by the authors: Nucleated cell number was recorded as an estimate derived from reference gene primer amplification. Using immunoSEQ multiplex PCR, the repertoire was profiled, and TCRdb retains in-frame clones only, with some absent. Clonal size and the V and J genes are those of that table, whereas D and trimming came from the DNA. In the table there are about 100,000 clones, about 84% of which are singletons. V and J are TRBV29-1 and TRBJ1-1, with D uncertain. This clonotype was obtained from a human donor in a cohort sampled during active COVID-19. Source material: peripheral blood. The CDR3 spells CSVTSKTMNTEAFF. Written as DNA, the CDR3 is TGCAGCGTGACATCGAAGACCATGAACACTGAAGCTTTCTTT.